This is a list of T cell receptor beta chains from one sample in a study of blood T cell repertoires in COVID-19. The repertoire was sequenced with immunoSEQ multiplex PCR; TCRdb's copy has only in-frame clones and lacks some. The sample holds 100,000 or so clones, about nine tenths seen once. The sample taken for sequencing was peripheral blood. Receptors were obtained from a woman aged 45-59 years with COVID-19, enrolled during active disease. Both conserved end residues are trimmed from each CDR3. Clone size, where shown, is once, few, many, or a class for clones that have expanded.

V	size	CDR3
TRBV9	.	ASSVSLAGGSYEQY
TRBV7-3	.	ASSPLSNTEAF
TRBV10-3	.	AISRTGPEAF
TRBV18	.	ASSPFGTAGYEAF
TRBV27	.	ASSLQGGLPLH
TRBV12-2	.	ASRFRTGTNEKLF
TRBV5-4	.	ASSLQGAGEPQH
TRBV3-1/TRBV3-2	.	ASSQLRGYEQY
TRBV5-1	.	ASSLDGTSGNTIY
TRBV19	once	ASSSLAGGFHNEQF
TRBV19	.	ASSIAGGGSYEQY
TRBV11-1	.	ASSLGPGGREQY
TRBV14	.	ASSQGNGGEAF
TRBV12-3/TRBV12-4	.	ASSFFSNQPQH
TRBV29-1	.	SVEMGLAATDTQY
TRBV7-2	.	ASSLEPGAAYEQY
TRBV6-5	.	ASSRVQGIEAF
TRBV7-9	few	ASSSINYDRYT
TRBV2	.	ASRAGTDYGYT
TRBV28	.	ASSLGSSGQGEQY
TRBV7-2	once	ASSSTGGYGYT
TRBV7-2	.	ASSLARLAGHTDTQY
TRBV7-8	.	ASSPRVSEQY
TRBV5-5	.	ASSWGQMNTEAF
TRBV5-8	.	ASSPERGAYNEQF
TRBV4-1	.	ASSQQASGGEETQY
TRBV5-6	.	ASSLAWANGAF
TRBV4-2	.	ASSQGLAGSSYNEQF
TRBV6-1	.	ASSERHGPPGHEQY
TRBV7-7	.	ASSPRLEPGELF
TRBV7-8	.	ASSLALGGYQPQH
TRBV7-9	once	ASRYFSGNTIY
TRBV11-1	.	ASSLALEGVGETQY
TRBV11-2	once	ASSATGTVSYEQY
TRBV19	many	ASSKGTGGSYEQY
TRBV4-1	few	ASSQVGQLTEAF
TRBV12-1	.	ASSSGGDYEQY
TRBV6-1	.	ASSEAQGGNTEAF
TRBV6-6	.	ASSLEGGRQYNSPLH